Below are 12 T cell receptor beta chains sequenced from a single sample in a study of CD4 T cells in relation to SARS-CoV-2 and coronaviruses. The data were produced by immunoSEQ multiplex PCR, yet TCRdb's version contains in-frame clones alone and is incomplete. The sample yields about 21,000 clones, around 75% seen once. The unexposed donors gave CD4+ T cells in about 2011-2019, prior to COVID-19. After approximately ten days of culture, CD4+ T cells were isolated. Their antigens are not known. The specimen was CD4+ T cells from PBMCs, cultured in vitro. The receptor set was obtained from a human donor in good health.

The rearrangement uses TRBV5-1 and TRBJ1-3; 8 bases fit TRBD1. From germline, CDR1 is SGHRS and CDR2 YFSETQ. The CDR3 loop spans 14 amino acids. V lost 2 bases to trimming and J lost 2 bases; unmatched junction nucleotides: 0. CDR3 amino acids: CASSLQGAGNTIYF. CDR3 bases: TGCGCCAGCAGCTTACAGGGGGCTGGAAACACCATATATTTT.

The rearrangement joins TRBV4-1 to TRBJ1-2; 7 bases agree with TRBD1. Germline V lookup: CDR1 MGHRA, CDR2 YSYEKL. The CDR3 extends over 17 amino acids. J was trimmed by 4 bases and V by 1 base; bases with no gene match: 12. The CDR3 region has the DNA TGCGCCAGCAGCCAAGTCCTTCCCGGACAGGTCCTCTATGGCTACACCTTC. This sequence encodes CASSQVLPGQVLYGYTF.

V gene TRBV19 combines with J gene TRBJ1-2; D gene unclear. The CDR3 runs 13 residues. V lost 3 bases and J 4 bases, leaving 9 bases between the germline ends. Germline CDR1 and CDR2: LNHDA and SQIVND (reference sequence). As DNA, the CDR3 is TGTGCCAGTAGTATTGGCAGAACCTATGGCTACACCTTC. Translation: CASSIGRTYGYTF.

The rearrangement uses TRBV11-3 and TRBJ2-1, with D tentatively TRBD2 (6 bases). The CDR3 consists of 13 residues. The germline V and J ends were trimmed by 1 base and 10 bases, with 11 bases remaining between them. Looked up from germline, CDR1 is SGHNT and CDR2 is YENEEA. This chain's CDR3 is CASSLAGVGEQFF. In DNA, the CDR3 is TGTGCCAGCAGCTTAGCGGGAGTTGGCGAGCAGTTCTTC. The complete variable domain, with remaining parts taken from reference TRBV11-3 and TRBJ2-1, reads EAGVVQSPRYKIIEKKQPVAFWCNPISGHNTLYWYLQNLGQGPELLIRYENEEAVDDSQLPKDRFSAERLKGVDSTLKIQPAELGDSAVYLCASSLAGVGEQFFGPGTRLTVL.

J is TRBJ1-3 and V is TRBV4-3; 8 bases line up with TRBD1. CDR1 and CDR2 from the germline V gene are LGHNA and YSLEER. J lost 2 bases, V lost 1 base, and 1 base had no gene match. This CDR3 is 15 amino acids long. This CDR3 is CASSQVTGAGNTIYF. In DNA form, the CDR3 reads TGCGCCAGCAGCCAAGTGACAGGGGCTGGAAACACCATATATTTT.

This clone was seen only once. This rearrangement joins TRBV6-4 to TRBJ1-3; D not certain. V shed 0 bases and J shed 0 bases, with 9 bases lying between them. Germline CDR1 reads MRHNA; CDR2 reads SNTAGT. This CDR3 region has 16 residues. CDR3 in DNA: TGTGCCAGCAGTGACTCCCCGGGGAACTCTGGAAACACCATATATTTT. As protein: CASSDSPGNSGNTIYF.

The genes are TRBV21-1 and TRBJ2-1; TRBD2, the table's D call, was not compared with the DNA. TRBV21-1 is shown as a pseudogene. CDR3 length equals 13 residues. The CDR3 nucleotides read TGTGCCAGCCCGGGGGGAGAGGTCAATGAGCAGTTCTTC. It translates to CASPGGEVNEQFF.

The count of this clone is one. The chain employs TRBV7-8 and TRBJ2-7, with unresolved D. Germline CDR1 SGHVS, CDR2 FQNEAQ. The CDR3 runs 13 residues. The V and J ends lost 1 base and 3 bases respectively, with 7 bases between them. The CDR3 reads CASSLVRGYEQYF. The CDR3 coding sequence is TGTGCCAGCAGCTTAGTTCGTGGCTACGAGCAGTACTTC.

The chain has TRBV3-1 (or the pseudogene TRBV3-2) and TRBJ2-1; 9 bases map to TRBD2. The V gene end was trimmed by 3 bases and the J gene end by 6 bases; junction bases not matched to a gene: 12. CDR3 length: 17 residues. Germline V gives CDR1 LGHDT, CDR2 YNNKEL (reference sequence). The CDR3 reads CASSQGLPGLAPNEQFF. For the CDR3, the DNA is TGTGCCAGCAGCCAGGGACTTCCGGGACTAGCTCCCAATGAGCAGTTCTTC.

This clone is a singleton in its sample. The chain joins TRBV5-1 to TRBJ2-5; D not resolved. V dropped 0 bases and J dropped 4 bases, with 13 bases sitting between them. The V gene's germline CDR1 is SGHRS and CDR2 YFSETQ. The CDR3 consists of 15 residues. CDR3 DNA: TGCGCCAGCAGCTTGGGGCAGCTGGGCATAGAGACCCAGTACTTC. This codes for CASSLGQLGIETQYF.

The CDR3 nucleotides are TGTGCCAGCAGCGTAGGATCGGTCCAAGAGACCCAGTACTTC. Amino acid sequence: CASSVGSVQETQYF. V usage is TRBV9 and J usage is TRBJ2-5; D not resolved. CDR1 and CDR2 (germline): SGDLS, YYNGEE. V lost 0 bases and J 1 base, leaving 7 bases between the germline ends. The CDR3 is 14 residues long.

The J gene is TRBJ1-5, the V gene TRBV18; D is ambiguous. This CDR3 has 13 residues. Germline V gene data show CDR1 as KGHSH and CDR2 as LQKENI. Trimming left V 3 bases short and J 7 bases short, with 10 bases between. The CDR3: CASSPDDSQPQHF. As DNA, the CDR3 is TGTGCCAGCTCACCCGATGATTCACAGCCCCAGCATTTT. The complete variable domain, with remaining parts taken from reference TRBV18 and TRBJ1-5, reads NAGVMQNPRHLVRRRGQEARLRCSPMKGHSHVYWYRQLPEEGLKFMVYLQKENIIDESGMPKERFSAEFPKEGPSILRIQQVVRGDSAAYFCASSPDDSQPQHFGDGTRLSIL.